A selection of T cell receptor beta chains follows, all from one sample in a study of blood T cells in healthy people across ages. TCRdb analysed the 5' RACE reads with MiXCR anew, one entry per CDR3 protein. Of 1.5 million to 2 million distinct CDR3 sequences listed, around 50% are singletons. The sample was blood. Receptor source: a woman between 35 and 50 years old in good health. CDR3s include the opening cysteine and the closing phenylalanine or tryptophan. The order of the fields is D gene, clone size, CDR3 length, V gene, J gene, CDR3 protein, CDR3 DNA. D genes are given only for firm matches. Rows give clone size only sometimes, using once, few, many, or a class for an expanded clone.

>.|.|12|TRBV20-1|TRBJ1-1
CSAQGSGTEAFF
TGCAGTGCGCAGGGATCGGGCACTGAAGCTTTCTTT
>TRBD2|.|14|TRBV20-1|TRBJ2-1
CSAPIGGGQETQFF
TGCAGTGCCCCCATTGGGGGAGGGCAAGAGACCCAGTTCTTC
>TRBD1|many|13|TRBV20-1|TRBJ2-5
CSATTGGLETQYF
TGCAGTGCGACGACAGGGGGCCTGGAGACCCAGTACTTC
>TRBD2|.|15|TRBV20-1|TRBJ2-5
CSVSRSSGGRETQYF
TGCAGTGTTAGCCGATCTAGCGGGGGGCGGGAGACCCAGTACTTC
>.|.|16|TRBV28|TRBJ1-6
CASSLLPSSYNSPLHF
TGTGCCAGCAGTTTACTCCCCTCCTCCTATAATTCACCCCTCCACTTT
>TRBD1|few|17|TRBV24-1|TRBJ2-7
CATSVQGAGGDWAEQYF
TGTGCCACCAGTGTCCAGGGGGCAGGGGGCGATTGGGCTGAGCAGTACTTC
>TRBD1|.|15|TRBV10-3|TRBJ2-7
CATSDHGQVSYEQYF
TGTGCCACCAGTGACCATGGACAGGTATCCTACGAGCAGTACTTC
>TRBD1|.|15|TRBV28|TRBJ1-2
CASSHRDRGYYGYTF
TGTGCCAGCAGTCACCGGGACAGGGGATACTATGGCTACACCTTC
>.|.|16|TRBV5-1|TRBJ2-2
CASSRDPKGNTGELFF
TGCGCCAGCAGCCGGGACCCCAAGGGGAACACCGGGGAGCTGTTTTTT
>.|once|12|TRBV28|TRBJ2-7
CASSSAIYEQYF
TGTGCCAGCAGTTCAGCCATCTACGAGCAGTACTTC
>.|once|15|TRBV9|TRBJ1-2
CASSVDPGLSYGYTF
TGTGCCAGCAGCGTAGACCCAGGGCTTAGCTATGGCTACACCTTC
>TRBD1|.|13|TRBV6-5|TRBJ1-2
CASGQNRGYGYTF
TGTGCCAGCGGCCAGAACAGGGGCTATGGCTACACCTTC
>TRBD2|.|18|TRBV25-1|TRBJ2-2
CASSELGRGGVNTGELFF
TGTGCCAGCAGTGAATTGGGGCGCGGGGGGGTGAACACCGGGGAGCTGTTTTTT
>TRBD1|few|13|TRBV7-3|TRBJ1-1
CASSLNQGAEAFF
TGTGCCAGCAGCTTGAATCAGGGGGCTGAAGCTTTCTTT
>.|few|14|TRBV6-2/TRBV6-3|TRBJ2-1
CAGNQNGLLDEQFF
TGTGCCGGAAACCAGAACGGACTTCTCGATGAGCAGTTCTTC
>.|.|13|TRBV11-2|TRBJ1-2
CASSVTGYYGYTF
TGTGCCAGCAGCGTCACAGGGTACTATGGCTACACCTTC
>.|.|15|TRBV5-1|TRBJ2-1
CASSSGDRTNNEQFF
TGCGCCAGCAGCTCAGGTGACAGGACGAACAATGAGCAGTTCTTC
>.|.|17|TRBV6-4|TRBJ2-1
CASSPFYRGNSYNEQFF
TGTGCCAGCAGTCCGTTCTATAGGGGGAACTCCTACAATGAGCAGTTCTTC
>.|.|15|TRBV4-1|TRBJ2-4
CASSPTLLAKNIQYF
TGCGCCAGCAGCCCAACCCTCCTAGCCAAAAACATTCAGTACTTC
>.|few|13|TRBV20-1|TRBJ2-3
CSASADFTDTQYF
TGCAGTGCTAGTGCCGACTTCACAGATACGCAGTATTTT
>.|many|14|TRBV5-1|TRBJ2-5
CASSSGRLQETQYF
TGTGCCAGCAGCTCGGGACGTCTCCAAGAGACCCAGTACTTC
>.|few|15|TRBV28|TRBJ2-7
CASSFRGGGSYEQYF
TGTGCCAGCAGTTTCCGGGGCGGCGGTTCCTACGAGCAGTACTTC
>TRBD1|.|14|TRBV9|TRBJ1-1
CASSVVTGETEAFF
TGTGCCAGCAGCGTAGTCACAGGGGAAACTGAAGCTTTCTTT
>TRBD1|few|14|TRBV29-1|TRBJ1-2
CSVAGTGGWNGYTF
TGCAGCGTTGCCGGGACAGGTGGATGGAATGGCTACACCTTC
>TRBD2|.|15|TRBV28|TRBJ2-7
CASSDHSGSLYEQYF
TGTGCCAGCAGTGATCATAGCGGGAGCCTTTACGAGCAGTACTTC
>TRBD2|.|18|TRBV9|TRBJ2-4
CASSVAGGGDTPQNIQYF
TGTGCCAGCAGCGTAGCGGGAGGGGGGGACACCCCACAAAACATTCAGTACTTC
>.|.|14|TRBV18|TRBJ1-2
CASSPKLRGNGYTF
TGTGCCAGCTCACCAAAACTTAGGGGAAATGGCTACACCTTC
>.|.|14|TRBV28|TRBJ1-6
CASSLRSLVSPLHF
TGTGCCAGCAGTTTGAGGAGTCTAGTTTCACCCCTCCACTTT
>.|.|15|TRBV7-9|TRBJ2-3
CASSLSGGETDTQYF
TGTGCCAGCAGCTTGTCTGGGGGAGAAACAGATACGCAGTATTTT
>.|.|11|TRBV6-5|TRBJ2-5
CASSDRREQYF
TGTGCCAGCAGTGATCGGCGAGAGCAGTACTTC
>TRBD1|.|14|TRBV7-3|TRBJ2-1
CASSAGQGHNEQFF
TGTGCCAGCAGCGCGGGACAGGGGCACAATGAGCAGTTCTTC
>.|.|11|TRBV29-1|TRBJ2-1
CSVVKDNEQFF
TGCAGCGTTGTAAAGGACAATGAGCAGTTCTTC
>TRBD1|.|15|TRBV4-1|TRBJ1-4
CASSKGTGGREKLFF
TGCGCCAGCAGCAAAGGAACAGGGGGTCGTGAAAAACTGTTTTTT
>TRBD2|.|17|TRBV6-2/TRBV6-3|TRBJ2-7
CASSYGQMTSGRYEQYF
TGTGCCAGCAGTTACGGACAGATGACTAGCGGACGCTACGAGCAGTACTTC
>.|.|15|TRBV15|TRBJ2-7
CATSRVGGLADEQYF
TGTGCCACCAGCAGAGTTGGGGGATTGGCGGACGAGCAGTACTTC
>TRBD2|.|15|TRBV4-3|TRBJ2-7
CASSQDRGLAVEQYF
TGCGCCAGCAGCCAAGATCGGGGACTAGCGGTCGAGCAGTACTTC
>.|few|12|TRBV7-6|TRBJ2-3
CASSSPGATQYF
TGTGCCAGCAGCTCCCCTGGGGCTACGCAGTATTTT
>.|many|15|TRBV5-1|TRBJ2-7
CASSDSGLSSYEQYF
TGCGCCAGCAGCGACTCGGGACTCAGCTCCTACGAGCAGTACTTC
>TRBD1|.|15|TRBV6-5|TRBJ2-3
CASSQTWTGGDTQYF
TGTGCCAGCAGCCAGACCTGGACAGGGGGGGATACGCAGTATTTT
>.|.|16|TRBV28|TRBJ1-2
CASNQKGEQGYYGYTF
TGTGCCAGCAATCAAAAGGGAGAGCAAGGGTATTATGGCTACACCTTC